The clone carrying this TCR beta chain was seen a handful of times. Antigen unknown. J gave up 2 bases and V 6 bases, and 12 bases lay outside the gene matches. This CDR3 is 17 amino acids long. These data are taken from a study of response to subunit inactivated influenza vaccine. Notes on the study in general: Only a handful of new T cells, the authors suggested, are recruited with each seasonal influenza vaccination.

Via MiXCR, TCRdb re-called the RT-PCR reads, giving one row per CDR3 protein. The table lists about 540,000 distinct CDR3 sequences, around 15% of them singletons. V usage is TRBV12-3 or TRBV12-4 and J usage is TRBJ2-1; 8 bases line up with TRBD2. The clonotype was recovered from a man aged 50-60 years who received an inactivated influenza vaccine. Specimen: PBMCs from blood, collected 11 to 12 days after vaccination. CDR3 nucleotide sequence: TGTGCCAGCAGCCGGACTAGCCCAACCGGCGCCTACAATGAGCAGTTCTTC. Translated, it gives CASSRTSPTGAYNEQFF.